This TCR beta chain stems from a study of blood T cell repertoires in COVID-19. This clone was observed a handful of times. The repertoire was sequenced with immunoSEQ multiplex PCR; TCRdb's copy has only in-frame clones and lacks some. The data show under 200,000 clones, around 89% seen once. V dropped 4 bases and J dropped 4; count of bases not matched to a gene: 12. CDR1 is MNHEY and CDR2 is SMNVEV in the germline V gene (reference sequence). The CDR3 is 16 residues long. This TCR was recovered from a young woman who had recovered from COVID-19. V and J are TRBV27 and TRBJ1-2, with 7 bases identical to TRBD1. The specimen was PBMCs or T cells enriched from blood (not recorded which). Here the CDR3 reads CASSSSGGQSIYGYTF. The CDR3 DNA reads TGTGCCAGCAGTTCCTCTGGGGGACAGAGTATCTATGGCTACACCTTC.